The 21 T cell receptor beta chains listed next were all sequenced from one sample in a study of cytomegalovirus exposure and HLA in healthy donors. In the PCR, 60 Vbeta and 13 Jbeta primers were used. Profiling relied on immunoSEQ multiplex PCR, and the TCRdb table lists in-frame clones only, not all of them. The data show fewer than 150,000 clones, around 79% seen once. The specimen was PBMCs. Receptor source: a male donor in good health and CMV-seronegative.

The V call is TRBV5-1, the J call TRBJ1-1; 10 nucleotides agree with TRBD1. The CDR3 is made up of 16 amino acids. CDR1 is SGHRS and CDR2 is YFSETQ in the germline V gene. J lost 6 bases, V lost 3 bases, and 11 bases had no gene match. Here the CDR3 DNA reads TGCGCCAGCAGCTCATCCCTGACAGGGGGCATCGCTGAAGCTTTCTTT. Its translation: CASSSSLTGGIAEAFF. The full variable domain, with the rest looked up from reference TRBV5-1 and TRBJ1-1, is KAGVTQTPRYLIKTRGQQVTLSCSPISGHRSVSWYQQTPGQGLQFLFEYFSETQRNKGNFPGRFSGRQFSNSRSEMNVSTLELGDSALYLCASSSSLTGGIAEAFFGQGTRLTVV.

The chain carries TRBV13 and TRBJ1-1; D is uncertain. This CDR3 is 11 amino acids long. The ends were cut back, 3 bases at V and 6 bases at J, with 5 bases in the middle. Germline V lookup: CDR1 PRHDT, CDR2 FYEKMQ (reference sequence). CDR3 in DNA: TGTGCCAGCAGCTTTCTTTCTGAAGCTTTCTTT. It codes for CASSFLSEAFF.

This clone was picked up a small number of times. The gene calls are TRBV5-1 and TRBJ2-4; TRBD2 agrees at 13 bases. V lost 4 bases to trimming and J lost 6 bases; unmatched junction nucleotides: 10. The CDR3 spans 17 residues. Germline V gene data show CDR1 as SGHRS and CDR2 as YFSETQ. The CDR3 region has the DNA TGCGCCAGCAGCCGCGGACTAGCGGGAGAGCTTGGAAACATTCAGTACTTC. It encodes CASSRGLAGELGNIQYF.

CDR3 in DNA: TGTGCCACTAAGCCTAGCGGGCACTCCTACAATGAGCAGTTCTTC. Encoded protein: CATKPSGHSYNEQFF. The chain uses TRBV25-1 and TRBJ2-1; 8 bases are a match to TRBD2. V dropped 10 bases and J dropped 0; count of bases not matched to a gene: 8. The CDR3 length is 15 residues. From germline, CDR1 is MGHDK and CDR2 SYGVNS.

The gene calls are TRBV5-1 and TRBJ1-1; 7 bases align to TRBD1. CDR3 length equals 14 residues. Germline CDR1 SGHRS, CDR2 YFSETQ. V shed 4 bases and J 5 bases; nucleotides not matched to a gene: 8. CDR3 region: CASSPGEQGTEAFF. CDR3 DNA sequence: TGCGCCAGCAGCCCGGGGGAACAGGGGACTGAAGCTTTCTTT.

The chain uses TRBV7-9 and TRBJ2-3, with 9 bases matching TRBD2. Germline V gene data show CDR1 as SEHNR and CDR2 as FQNEAQ (reference sequence). The CDR3 runs 16 residues. With V trimmed by 4 bases and J by 1 base, 6 bases remained unmatched. The CDR3 DNA reads as TGTGCCAGCAGCTCCTCGAAGCGGGGGGGCACAGATACGCAGTATTTT. This sequence encodes CASSSSKRGGTDTQYF. The full variable domain, completed using reference TRBV7-9 and TRBJ2-3, is DTGVSQNPRHKITKRGQNVTFRCDPISEHNRLYWYRQTLGQGPEFLTYFQNEAQLEKSRLLSDRFSAERPKGSFSTLEIQRTEQGDSAMYLCASSSSKRGGTDTQYFGPGTRLTVL.

The rearrangement links TRBV19 to TRBJ2-7; 9 bases map to TRBD1. With 6 bases clipped from V and 3 bases from J, the junction kept 6 bases outside the gene matches. CDR3 length: 14 amino acids. Germline V gene sequence: CDR1 LNHDA, CDR2 SQIVND (reference sequence). CDR3: CASSLGQGIYEQYF. CDR3 coding DNA: TGTGCCAGTAGCTTAGGACAGGGGATCTACGAGCAGTACTTC.

The V and J genes are TRBV4-2 and TRBJ1-2, with TRBD1 as a possible D gene (6 bases). Trimming left V 0 bases short and J 3 bases short, with 14 bases between. CDR1 and CDR2 (germline): LGHNA, YNFKEQ. The CDR3 is 16 amino acids. In DNA form, the CDR3 reads TGTGCCAGCAGCCAAGATTCGGACAGCAGGGACTATGGCTACACCTTC. This gives the protein CASSQDSDSRDYGYTF.

The chain uses TRBV10-3 and TRBJ1-1; 10 positions agree with TRBD1. This CDR3 is built from 15 residues. V lost 0 bases and J lost 4; bases outside the gene matches: 2. Germline lookup yields CDR1 ENHRY and CDR2 SYGVKD. In nucleotides, the CDR3 is TGTGCCATCAGTGAGTCCGGACAGGGGGGCACTGAAGCTTTCTTT. Its protein is CAISESGQGGTEAFF.

This rearrangement joins TRBV6-5 to TRBJ1-2; tentative D call: TRBD1 (5 bases). V was shortened by 0 bases and J by 2 bases, with 10 bases between the two germline ends. The CDR3 covers 15 residues. CDR1 and CDR2 from the germline V gene are MNHEY and SVGAGI. The CDR3, as DNA: TGTGCCAGCAGTTACTCGCACAGGCCCAACTATGGCTACACCTTC. Residues: CASSYSHRPNYGYTF.

The V call is TRBV6-6, the J call TRBJ1-1, with TRBD1 identical over 7 bases. The junction had 12 bases not matched to a gene; V was cut back by 7 bases and J by 4 bases. The length of the CDR3 is 15 residues. Germline CDR1 reads MNHNY; CDR2 reads SVGAGI (reference sequence). CDR3 loop: CASTPQGGRSTEAFF. The CDR3 DNA reads as TGTGCCAGCACCCCCCAGGGGGGCAGGAGCACTGAAGCTTTCTTT.

V gene TRBV7-9 combines with J gene TRBJ2-3, with 7 bases aligning to TRBD1. The J segment lost 4 bases and the V segment lost 3 bases, leaving 4 bases of the junction unmatched. From germline, CDR1 is SEHNR and CDR2 FQNEAQ (reference sequence). The CDR3 extends over 14 amino acids. As DNA, the CDR3 is TGTGCCAGCAGCTTCCGGGACAGATCAGATACGCAGTATTTT. Translation gives CASSFRDRSDTQYF. The full variable domain, in which reference TRBV7-9 and TRBJ2-3 provide the parts outside the CDR3, is DTGVSQNPRHKITKRGQNVTFRCDPISEHNRLYWYRQTLGQGPEFLTYFQNEAQLEKSRLLSDRFSAERPKGSFSTLEIQRTEQGDSAMYLCASSFRDRSDTQYFGPGTRLTVL.

This chain joins TRBV27 and TRBJ2-7; D may be TRBD2 (5 bases). V was pared by 5 bases and J by 11 bases, with 13 bases between. There are 11 residues in the CDR3. Germline CDR1 is MNHEY and CDR2 is SMNVEV (reference sequence). The CDR3 here is CASSPGSCEYF. Written as DNA, the CDR3 is TGTGCCAGCAGTCCGGGGTCTTGTGAGTACTTC.

The chain employs TRBV29-1 and TRBJ2-3; TRBD1 is a possible D gene (5 bases). The germline V gene encodes CDR1 SQVTM and CDR2 ANQGSEA. This CDR3 has 11 residues. The V and J ends lost 6 bases and 3 bases respectively, with 7 bases between them. The CDR3 spells CSVTETDTQYF. In DNA, the CDR3 is TGCAGCGTGACAGAGACAGATACGCAGTATTTT.

In DNA, the CDR3 is TGCGCCAGCAGCTCCGGACAGGGATCTCTCACCGGGGAGCTGTTTTTT. This translates into CASSSGQGSLTGELFF. V is TRBV5-1 and J is TRBJ2-2; 8 bases are a match to TRBD1. Unmatched junction bases numbered 8, after V lost 3 bases and J lost 4 bases. CDR3 length: 16 residues. In germline, CDR1 is SGHRS, CDR2 YFSETQ.

The chain recombines TRBV18 with TRBJ1-3; a possible D gene is TRBD1 (5 bases). There are 16 residues in the CDR3. Trimming removed 6 bases from V and 0 bases from J, with 15 bases in between. Germline V CDR1 and CDR2: KGHSH, LQKENI. The CDR3 coding sequence is TGTGCCAGCTCGGGAGGGACGGTGAGCTCTGGAAACACCATATATTTT. As protein: CASSGGTVSSGNTIYF.

As concerns this clone: At one end, the junction sequence differs from germline, possibly due to a read error. In nucleotides, the CDR3 is TGTGCTAGCAGCTCATCCCGGAGTGGGGATACGCAGTATTTT. This sequence encodes CASSSSRSGDTQYF. The J gene is TRBJ2-3, the V gene TRBV7-7; D is uncertain. This CDR3 is built from 14 residues. The V gene's germline CDR1 is SSHAT and CDR2 FNYEAQ (reference sequence).

The chain links TRBV5-5 to TRBJ1-1; D is uncertain. V gave up 3 bases and J gave up 8 bases, with 11 bases separating them. Germline CDR1 SGHKS, CDR2 YYEKEE (reference sequence). The CDR3 runs to 12 residues. In DNA form, the CDR3 reads TGTGCCAGCAGCTGGACGAGGGCAGAAGCTTTCTTT. Protein product: CASSWTRAEAFF.

The V gene is TRBV6-5, the J gene TRBJ1-1, with D possibly TRBD1 on 5 matching bases. This CDR3 comprises 13 residues. The V end lost 6 bases, the J end lost 6 bases, and 14 bases lay between the germline ends. Germline V gene data show CDR1 as MNHEY and CDR2 as SVGAGI. CDR3 coding DNA: TGTGCCAGCAGGACCCCCGGGGGATCTGAAGCTTTCTTT. Translating it yields CASRTPGGSEAFF.

The chain combines TRBV9 with TRBJ2-7, with D maybe TRBD2 (6 bases). V gave up 6 bases and J gave up 0 bases, with 10 bases separating them. Germline V lookup: CDR1 SGDLS, CDR2 YYNGEE. The CDR3 loop spans 13 amino acids. The CDR3: CASTRGTSYEQYF. In DNA form, the CDR3 reads TGTGCCAGCACCCGGGGGACCTCCTACGAGCAGTACTTC. Combining the CDR3 with reference TRBV9 and TRBJ2-7 gives the whole variable domain DSGVTQTPKHLITATGQRVTLRCSPRSGDLSVYWYQQSLDQGLQFLIQYYNGEERAKGNILERFSAQQFPDLHSELNLSSLELGDSALYFCASTRGTSYEQYFGPGTRLTVT.

The CDR3 region is CASSSWTGGVLTEAFF. The CDR3 DNA follows: TGTGCCAGCAGTTCTTGGACAGGGGGCGTATTGACTGAAGCTTTCTTT. J is TRBJ1-1 and V is TRBV6-5; TRBD1 matches at 11 bases. Germline lookup yields CDR1 MNHEY and CDR2 SVGAGI. With 4 bases clipped from V and 5 bases from J, the junction kept 9 bases outside the gene matches. The CDR3 sequence is 16 residues long.